This T cell receptor (beta chain) was sequenced during a study of shared clonotypes between healthy human individuals. The CDR3 is 16 residues long. Donors, without exception, were Caucasian adults residing in Nashville, Tennessee. Points on this clone: Its specificity is unknown.

Every subset's genomic DNA went evenly onto several immunoSEQ plates. Clones were sequenced by immunoSEQ multiplex PCR, and TCRdb holds only the in-frame ones, with some missing. The top ten hold around 0.47% of the sample, which has roughly 1,500,000 clones, 98% seen once. Study-wide results and caveats: Incompleteness in sorted-subset sequencing, despite large depth, was shown by rarefaction.

The genes are TRBV21-1 and TRBJ1-3. TRBV21-1 is a listed pseudogene. The TCR originated in a man aged 30 to 39 in good health. The sequencing input was naive CD4+ T cells sorted from blood. Specified subset: CD45RA+ positively selected. The CDR3 DNA sequence: TGTGCCAGCAGCATGGGGAGAACCGCCTCTGGAAACACCATATATTTT. Amino acids: CASSMGRTASGNTIYF.